What follows is one T cell receptor (beta chain) and its context. This record comes from a study of shared clonotypes between healthy human individuals. A CD45RA-negative memory subset and a CD45RA+ naive subset were separated from the CD4+ cells. The V end was cut by 4 bases, the J end by 4 bases, with 12 bases between. This CDR3 is 14 amino acids long. Per germline, CDR1 SGHVS and CDR2 FNYEAQ. Measured with immunoSEQ multiplex PCR; TCRdb has only the in-frame clones, and not every one. The sample yields some 2.3 million clones, approximately 93% seen once. The V gene is TRBV7-6, the J gene TRBJ2-3; tentatively, D is TRBD1 (5 bases). Source material: naive CD4+ T cells from PBMCs. Subset specified: CD45RA+ positively selected. The source of this sequence is a man between 18 and 35 years old in good health. Some clones in this sample may be carry-over from other donors' samples. The CDR3: CASSSRSRADTQYF. The CDR3 region has the DNA TGTGCCAGCAGCTCAAGGTCCAGGGCAGATACGCAGTATTTT.